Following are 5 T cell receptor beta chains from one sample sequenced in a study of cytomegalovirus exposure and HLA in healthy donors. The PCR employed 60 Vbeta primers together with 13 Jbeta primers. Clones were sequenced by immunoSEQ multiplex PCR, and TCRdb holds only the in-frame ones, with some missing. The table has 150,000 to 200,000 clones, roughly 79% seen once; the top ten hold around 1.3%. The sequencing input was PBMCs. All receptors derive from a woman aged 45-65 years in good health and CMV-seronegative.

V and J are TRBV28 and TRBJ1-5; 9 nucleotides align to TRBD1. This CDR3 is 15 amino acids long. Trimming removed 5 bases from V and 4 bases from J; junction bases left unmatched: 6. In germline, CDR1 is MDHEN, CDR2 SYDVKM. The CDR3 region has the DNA TGTGCCAGCAGTACGGGACAGGGTCGAAATCAGCCCCAGCATTTT. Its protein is CASSTGQGRNQPQHF.

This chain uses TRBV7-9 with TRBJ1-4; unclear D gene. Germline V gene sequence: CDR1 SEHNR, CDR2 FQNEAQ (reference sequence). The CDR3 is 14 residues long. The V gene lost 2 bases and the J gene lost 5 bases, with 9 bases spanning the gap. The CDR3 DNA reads TGTGCCAGCAGCTTAACGGGTAAAAATGAAAAACTGTTTTTT. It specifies CASSLTGKNEKLFF.

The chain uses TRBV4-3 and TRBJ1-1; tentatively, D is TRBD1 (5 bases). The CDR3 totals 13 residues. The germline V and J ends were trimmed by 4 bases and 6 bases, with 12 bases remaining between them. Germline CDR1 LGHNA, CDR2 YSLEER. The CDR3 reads CASSLSGGAEAFF. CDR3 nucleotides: TGCGCCAGCAGCCTCAGTGGGGGGGCTGAAGCTTTCTTT.

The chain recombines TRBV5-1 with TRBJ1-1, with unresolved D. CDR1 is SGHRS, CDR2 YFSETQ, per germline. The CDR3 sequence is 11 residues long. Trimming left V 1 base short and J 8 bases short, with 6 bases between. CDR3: CASSLISEAFF. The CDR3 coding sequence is TGCGCCAGCAGCTTGATATCCGAAGCTTTCTTT. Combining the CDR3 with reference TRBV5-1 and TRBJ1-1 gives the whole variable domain KAGVTQTPRYLIKTRGQQVTLSCSPISGHRSVSWYQQTPGQGLQFLFEYFSETQRNKGNFPGRFSGRQFSNSRSEMNVSTLELGDSALYLCASSLISEAFFGQGTRLTVV.

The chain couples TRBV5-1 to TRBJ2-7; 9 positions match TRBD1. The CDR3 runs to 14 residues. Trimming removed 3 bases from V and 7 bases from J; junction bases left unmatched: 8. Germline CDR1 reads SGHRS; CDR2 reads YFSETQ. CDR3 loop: CASSYRTGDEEQYF. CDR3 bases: TGCGCCAGCAGCTACAGGACAGGGGATGAGGAGCAGTACTTC.